The TCR beta chain under discussion was sequenced for a study of human T cells and chemical hapten exposure. Study as a whole: From small differences in pooled library volume came most of the variation in per-sample TCR yields.

The time point is: patch test 1, 2 weeks after DPC sensitization. As for treatment: therapeutic diphenylcyclopropenone sensitization with weekly scalp DPC. Unfractionated whole blood was the source from which total RNA was extracted. MiXCR, run by TCRdb on the RACE reads, gives a single entry per CDR3 protein. In the table there are about 35,000 distinct CDR3 sequences, more than 6% of which are singletons. At least ten counts were recorded for this clonotype. With 6 bases removed from V and 7 bases from J, the gap between germline ends came to 9 bases. This CDR3 has 11 amino acids. V usage is TRBV12-3 or TRBV12-4 and J usage is TRBJ1-1; TRBD1 is a possible D gene (6 bases). This TCR came from a woman aged 30 to 39 with alopecia areata. Some clones in this sample may be carry-over from other donors' samples. Here the sequenced sample was whole blood, taken in connection with sensitization to the hapten diphenylcyclopropenone (DPC). The CDR3 nucleotides read TGTGCCAGCAGACAACAGGGTGAAGCTTTCTTT. It is translated as CASRQQGEAFF.